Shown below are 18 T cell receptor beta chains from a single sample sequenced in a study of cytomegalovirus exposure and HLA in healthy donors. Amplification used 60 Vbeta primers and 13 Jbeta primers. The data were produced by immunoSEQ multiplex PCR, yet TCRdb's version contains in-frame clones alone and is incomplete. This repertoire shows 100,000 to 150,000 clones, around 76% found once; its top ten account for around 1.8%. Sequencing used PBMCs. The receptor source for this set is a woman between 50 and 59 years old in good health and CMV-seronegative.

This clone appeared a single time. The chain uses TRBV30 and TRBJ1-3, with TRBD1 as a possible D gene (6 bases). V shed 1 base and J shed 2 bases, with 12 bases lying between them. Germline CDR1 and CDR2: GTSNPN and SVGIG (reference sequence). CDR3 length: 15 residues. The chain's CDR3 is CAWSEQGVPGNTIYF. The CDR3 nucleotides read TGTGCCTGGAGTGAACAGGGAGTCCCTGGAAACACCATATATTTT.

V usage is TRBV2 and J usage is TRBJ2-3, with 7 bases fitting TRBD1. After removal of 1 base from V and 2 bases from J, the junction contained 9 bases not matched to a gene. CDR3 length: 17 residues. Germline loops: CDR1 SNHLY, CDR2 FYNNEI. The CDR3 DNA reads TGTGCCAGCAGTGAAGACAAGGACAGGATGGCCACAGATACGCAGTATTTT. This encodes CASSEDKDRMATDTQYF.

The DNA for the CDR3 is TGTGCCAGCAGGACCCAGGTAGGCGGGGCCTACGAGCAGTACTTC. This translates into CASRTQVGGAYEQYF. V usage is TRBV5-8 and J usage is TRBJ2-7; TRBD2 is a possible D gene (6 bases). From germline, CDR1 is SGHTS and CDR2 YDEGEE. This CDR3 has 15 amino acids. V shed 5 bases and J shed 2 bases, with 17 bases lying between them.

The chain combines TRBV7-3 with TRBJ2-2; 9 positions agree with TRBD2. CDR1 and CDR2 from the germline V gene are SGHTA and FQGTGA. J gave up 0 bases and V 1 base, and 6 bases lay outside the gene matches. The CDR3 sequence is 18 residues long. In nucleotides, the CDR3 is TGTGCCAGCAGCTTAATACCTAGCGGGGTTACGAACACCGGGGAGCTGTTTTTT. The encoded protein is CASSLIPSGVTNTGELFF.

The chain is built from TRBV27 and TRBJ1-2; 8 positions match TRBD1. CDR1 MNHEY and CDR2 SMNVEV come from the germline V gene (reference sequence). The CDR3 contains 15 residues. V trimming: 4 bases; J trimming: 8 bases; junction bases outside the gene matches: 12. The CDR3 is CASSSLPGTGNGYTF. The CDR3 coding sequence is TGTGCCAGCAGTTCCCTTCCCGGGACAGGAAACGGCTACACCTTC.

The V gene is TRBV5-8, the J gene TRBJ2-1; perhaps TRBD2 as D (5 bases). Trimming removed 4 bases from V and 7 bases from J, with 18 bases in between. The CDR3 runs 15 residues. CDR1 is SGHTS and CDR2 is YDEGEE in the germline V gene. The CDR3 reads CASSPGNRILNEQFF. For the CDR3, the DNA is TGTGCCAGCAGCCCCGGGAACCGCATACTAAATGAGCAGTTCTTC.

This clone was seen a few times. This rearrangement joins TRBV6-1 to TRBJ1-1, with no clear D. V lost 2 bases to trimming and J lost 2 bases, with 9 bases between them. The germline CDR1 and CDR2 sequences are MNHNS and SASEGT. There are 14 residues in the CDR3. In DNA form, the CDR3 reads TGTGCCAGCAGTGAAAGGACGGGAAACACTGAAGCTTTCTTT. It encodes CASSERTGNTEAFF.

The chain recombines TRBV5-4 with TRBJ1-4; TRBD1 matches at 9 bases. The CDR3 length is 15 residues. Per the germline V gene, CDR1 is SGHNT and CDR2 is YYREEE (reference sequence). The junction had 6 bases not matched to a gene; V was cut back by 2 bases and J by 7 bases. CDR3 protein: CASSLRTGESEKLFF. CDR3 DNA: TGTGCCAGCAGCTTAAGGACAGGGGAGAGTGAAAAACTGTTTTTT.

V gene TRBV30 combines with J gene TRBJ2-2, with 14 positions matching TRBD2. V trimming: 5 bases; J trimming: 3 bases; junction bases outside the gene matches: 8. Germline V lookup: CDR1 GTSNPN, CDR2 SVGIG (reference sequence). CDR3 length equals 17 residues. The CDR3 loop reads CAWSEGLAGEDTGELFF. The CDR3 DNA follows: TGTGCCTGGTCGGAGGGACTAGCGGGAGAGGACACCGGGGAGCTGTTTTTT.

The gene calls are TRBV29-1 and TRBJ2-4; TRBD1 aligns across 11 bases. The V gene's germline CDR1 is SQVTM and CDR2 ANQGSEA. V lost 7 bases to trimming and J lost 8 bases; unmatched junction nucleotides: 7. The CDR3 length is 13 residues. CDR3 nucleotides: TGCAGCGCTTCCGGGACAGGGGGGTACATTCAGTACTTC. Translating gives CSASGTGGYIQYF. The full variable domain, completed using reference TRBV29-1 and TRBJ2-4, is SAVISQKPSRDICQRGTSLTIQCQVDSQVTMMFWYRQQPGQSLTLIATANQGSEATYESGFVIDKFPISRPNLTFSTLTVSNMSPEDSSIYLCSASGTGGYIQYFGAGTRLSVL.

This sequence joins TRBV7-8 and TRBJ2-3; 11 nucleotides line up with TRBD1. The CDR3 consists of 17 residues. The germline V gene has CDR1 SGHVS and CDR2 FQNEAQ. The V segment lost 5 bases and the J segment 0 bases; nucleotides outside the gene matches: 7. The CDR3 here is CASSLDWDRGSTDTQYF. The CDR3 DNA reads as TGTGCCAGCAGCCTGGACTGGGACAGGGGGAGCACAGATACGCAGTATTTT.

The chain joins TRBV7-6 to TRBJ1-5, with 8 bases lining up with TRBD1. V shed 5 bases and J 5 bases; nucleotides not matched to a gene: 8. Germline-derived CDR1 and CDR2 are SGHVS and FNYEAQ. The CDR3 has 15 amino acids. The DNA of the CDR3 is TGTGCCAGCAGCCCAGGACAGGGAACTCATCAGCCCCAGCATTTT. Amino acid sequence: CASSPGQGTHQPQHF.

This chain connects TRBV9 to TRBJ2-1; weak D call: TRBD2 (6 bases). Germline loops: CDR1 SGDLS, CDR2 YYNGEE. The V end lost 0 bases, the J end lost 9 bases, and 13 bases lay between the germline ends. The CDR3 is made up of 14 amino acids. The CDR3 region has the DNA TGTGCCAGCAGCGTAGTCTACGGGAGCGGTGAGCAGTTCTTC. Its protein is CASSVVYGSGEQFF.

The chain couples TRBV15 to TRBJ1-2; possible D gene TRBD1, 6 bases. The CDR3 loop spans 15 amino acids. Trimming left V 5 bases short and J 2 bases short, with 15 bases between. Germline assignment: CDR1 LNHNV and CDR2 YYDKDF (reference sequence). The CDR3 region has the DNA TGTGCCACCAGCCCAGGGGCACAATTCAACTATGGCTACACCTTC. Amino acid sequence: CATSPGAQFNYGYTF.

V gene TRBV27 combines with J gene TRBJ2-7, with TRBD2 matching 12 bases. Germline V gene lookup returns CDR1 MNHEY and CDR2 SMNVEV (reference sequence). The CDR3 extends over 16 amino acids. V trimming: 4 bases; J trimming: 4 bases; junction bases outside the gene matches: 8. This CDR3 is CASSSRTSGNLYEQYF. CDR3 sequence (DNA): TGTGCCAGCAGTTCTAGGACTAGCGGGAACCTTTACGAGCAGTACTTC.

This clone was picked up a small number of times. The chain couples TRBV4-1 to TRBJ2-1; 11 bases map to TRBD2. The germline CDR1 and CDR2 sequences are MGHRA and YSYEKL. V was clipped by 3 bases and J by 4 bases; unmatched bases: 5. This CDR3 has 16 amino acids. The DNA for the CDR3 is TGCGCCAGCAGCCACCCGGGACTAGCGGTTTACAATGAGCAGTTCTTC. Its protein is CASSHPGLAVYNEQFF.

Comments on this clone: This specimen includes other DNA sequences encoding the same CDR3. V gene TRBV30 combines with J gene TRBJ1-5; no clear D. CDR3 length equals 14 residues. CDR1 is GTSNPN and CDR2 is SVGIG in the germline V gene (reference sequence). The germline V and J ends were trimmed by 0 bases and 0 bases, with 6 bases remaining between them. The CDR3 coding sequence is TGTGCCTGGAGTGTAGGAGGTAGCAATCAGCCCCAGCATTTT. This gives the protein CAWSVGGSNQPQHF.

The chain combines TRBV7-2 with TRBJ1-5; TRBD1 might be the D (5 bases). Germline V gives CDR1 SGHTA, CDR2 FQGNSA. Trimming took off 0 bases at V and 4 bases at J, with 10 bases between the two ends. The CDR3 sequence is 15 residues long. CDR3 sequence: CASSLAGLLNQPQHF. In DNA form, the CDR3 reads TGTGCCAGCAGCTTAGCGGGACTATTGAATCAGCCCCAGCATTTT.